One and the same sample provided the 32 T cell receptor beta chains below, sequenced in a study of T cells after posttransplantation cyclophosphamide. Method: immunoSEQ multiplex PCR; TCRdb's copy keeps in-frame clones and lacks some. The repertoire holds more than 8,000 clones, with roughly nine tenths as singletons. Methotrexate plus calcineurin inhibitor accompanied controls' myeloablative marrow transplants; sampling was 1 year later. Source: PBMCs, taken about 67 weeks after allogeneic stem cell transplant with calcineurin inhibitor and methotrexate. Receptor source: a male patient aged 45-60 years who received an allogeneic stem cell transplant from an unrelated donor, was CMV-positive, and had chronic GVHD only. Some of the T cells might come from the graft donor.

This chain joins TRBV5-6 and TRBJ1-2; TRBD1 aligns across 8 bases. Unmatched junction bases numbered 5, after V lost 0 bases and J lost 4 bases. The germline V gene has CDR1 SGHDT and CDR2 YYEEEE. This CDR3 has 15 residues. In nucleotides, the CDR3 is TGTGCCAGCAGCTTGGGGGACAGGATGGGCTATGGCTACACCTTC. Translating it yields CASSLGDRMGYGYTF.

The chain uses TRBV9 and TRBJ2-1, with D tentatively TRBD2 (6 bases). Trimming shortened V by 0 bases and J by 3 bases, and 10 bases separated the two germline ends. Germline V gives CDR1 SGDLS, CDR2 YYNGEE. The CDR3 has 15 amino acids. The CDR3 spells CASSVAGGVYNEQFF. The CDR3 DNA is TGTGCCAGCAGCGTAGCTGGAGGGGTCTACAATGAGCAGTTCTTC.

This sequence joins TRBV5-1 and TRBJ2-3; weak D call: TRBD2 (5 bases). This CDR3 is 13 amino acids long. CDR1 is SGHRS and CDR2 is YFSETQ in the germline V gene. Trimming took off 2 bases at V and 6 bases at J, with 10 bases between the two ends. DNA for the CDR3: TGCGCCAGCAGCTTAGGTACGGGGGATACGCAGTATTTT. Protein: CASSLGTGDTQYF.

This chain links TRBV5-1 with TRBJ2-6, with D unclear. CDR3 size: 15 residues. The germline V and J ends were trimmed by 1 base and 0 bases, with 5 bases remaining between them. The germline CDR1 and CDR2 sequences are SGHRS and YFSETQ. The CDR3 nucleotides are TGCGCCAGCAGCTTGTTGGCCTCTGGGGCCAACGTCCTGACTTTC. It yields the protein CASSLLASGANVLTF.

The CDR3 region is CASSRGQGERNEQYF. In DNA, the CDR3 is TGTGCCAGCAGCCGGGGACAGGGGGAACGAAACGAGCAGTACTTC. The V call is TRBV14, the J call TRBJ2-5, with 11 bases aligning to TRBD1. The J call could be wrong; TRBJ2-7 is a better fit for the DNA end. The germline V gene encodes CDR1 SGHDN and CDR2 FVKESK. The CDR3 spans 15 residues.

The J gene is TRBJ1-1, the V gene TRBV11-2; D not resolved. The V end was cut by 5 bases, the J end by 0 bases, with 10 bases between. Germline V gene data show CDR1 as SGHAT and CDR2 as FQNNGV. The length of the CDR3 is 14 residues. The chain's CDR3 is CASSQSNLNTEAFF. The CDR3 DNA reads TGTGCCAGCAGCCAGTCGAACCTGAACACTGAAGCTTTCTTT.

The chain uses TRBV6-4 and TRBJ1-3; tentative D call: TRBD1 (6 bases). The CDR3 contains 14 residues. Trimming left V 6 bases short and J 8 bases short, with 17 bases between. The V gene's germline CDR1 is MRHNA and CDR2 SNTAGT. The CDR3 sequence is CASRNHQGSDTIYF. CDR3 nucleotide sequence: TGTGCCAGCAGGAACCATCAGGGGAGTGACACCATATATTTT.

The V call is TRBV4-1, the J call TRBJ2-7; 9 nucleotides line up with TRBD1. The CDR3 is 14 amino acids. Germline CDR1 MGHRA, CDR2 YSYEKL. V was clipped by 4 bases and J by 2 bases; unmatched bases: 3. CDR3: CASSLRTGAYEQYF. DNA of the CDR3: TGCGCCAGCAGCCTCCGGACAGGGGCCTACGAGCAGTACTTC.

The count of this clone is one. V is TRBV14 and J is TRBJ2-5, with D perhaps matching TRBD2 (5 bases). The germline V gene encodes CDR1 SGHDN and CDR2 FVKESK. V lost 1 base and J 5 bases, leaving 17 bases between the germline ends. The CDR3 covers 16 residues. The CDR3 region is CASSQGRIERLETQYF. CDR3 nucleotide sequence: TGTGCCAGCAGCCAAGGACGGATAGAGCGGCTGGAGACCCAGTACTTC.

The gene calls are TRBV4-1 and TRBJ2-1, with D perhaps matching TRBD2 (6 bases). V lost 5 bases and J 5 bases, leaving 19 bases between the germline ends. The CDR3 has 16 amino acids. From germline, CDR1 is MGHRA and CDR2 YSYEKL. The CDR3 DNA sequence: TGCGCCAGCAGCGAACTTCCGGGACTCCCTGACAATGAGCAGTTCTTC. Translating it yields CASSELPGLPDNEQFF.

The genes are TRBV13 and TRBJ2-7; D possibly corresponds to TRBD2 (6 bases). The V end lost 5 bases, the J end lost 5 bases, and 16 bases lay between the germline ends. The CDR3 runs 14 residues. CDR1 PRHDT and CDR2 FYEKMQ come from the germline V gene (reference sequence). Written as DNA, the CDR3 is TGTGCCAGCAGCCCTCGAACCGTAGCGGACGAGCAGTACTTC. As protein: CASSPRTVADEQYF.

CDR3 protein: CASSVAGGVPGELFF. Here the CDR3 DNA reads TGTGCCAGCAGCGTAGCGGGAGGGGTTCCCGGGGAGCTGTTTTTT. The chain links TRBV9 to TRBJ2-2; 8 bases are shared with TRBD2. The CDR3 loop spans 15 amino acids. From germline, CDR1 is SGDLS and CDR2 YYNGEE. V lost 0 bases and J lost 6; bases outside the gene matches: 4. Supplemented by reference TRBV9 and TRBJ2-2, the full variable domain reads DSGVTQTPKHLITATGQRVTLRCSPRSGDLSVYWYQQSLDQGLQFLIQYYNGEERAKGNILERFSAQQFPDLHSELNLSSLELGDSALYFCASSVAGGVPGELFFGEGSRLTVL.

Written as DNA, the CDR3 is TGTGCCAGCAGCCCTGGTTTAACGGGAGGTCCCTCCTCCTACGAGCAGTACTTC. This gives the protein CASSPGLTGGPSSYEQYF. The V gene is TRBV11-3, the J gene TRBJ2-7, with 7 nucleotides matching TRBD2. The V and J ends lost 5 bases and 0 bases, in that order; junction bases with no gene match: 16. CDR1 and CDR2 from the germline V gene are SGHNT and YENEEA. The CDR3 loop spans 18 amino acids.

The chain uses TRBV11-2 and TRBJ2-7, with a tentative D call TRBD2 (5 bases). The ends were cut back, 5 bases at V and 7 bases at J, with 12 bases in the middle. The CDR3 contains 12 residues. The germline gives CDR1 SGHAT, CDR2 FQNNGV. The CDR3 is CASSHDSGEQYF. In DNA form, the CDR3 reads TGTGCCAGCAGCCACGACTCGGGGGAGCAGTACTTC.

The chain employs TRBV18 and TRBJ2-7; tentative D call: TRBD1 (5 bases). Germline V gene data show CDR1 as KGHSH and CDR2 as LQKENI. CDR3 length equals 13 residues. With 1 base removed from V and 3 bases from J, the gap between germline ends came to 7 bases. In DNA form, the CDR3 reads TGTGCCAGCTCACCACTAGACAGCTACGAGCAGTACTTC. Protein product: CASSPLDSYEQYF.

The V and J genes are TRBV28 and TRBJ2-3; 8 bases fit TRBD1. The germline V gene encodes CDR1 MDHEN and CDR2 SYDVKM. The CDR3 is 14 residues long. V lost 5 bases and J lost 4; bases outside the gene matches: 5. In DNA form, the CDR3 reads TGTGCCAGCAGTAAATCGACAGGGGCAGATACGCAGTATTTT. The encoded protein is CASSKSTGADTQYF. The variable domain in full, completed from reference TRBV28 and TRBJ2-3, reads DVKVTQSSRYLVKRTGEKVFLECVQDMDHENMFWYRQDPGLGLRLIYFSYDVKMKEKGDIPEGYSVSREKKERFSLILESASTNQTSMYLCASSKSTGADTQYFGPGTRLTVL.

J is TRBJ1-5 and V is TRBV7-2; D unresolved. Germline CDR1 and CDR2: SGHTA and FQGNSA. Trimming took off 5 bases at V and 0 bases at J, with 17 bases between the two ends. This CDR3 is built from 17 residues. The CDR3 DNA sequence: TGTGCCAGCAGCCCCCAAGGCAGCGGATATAGCAATCAGCCCCAGCATTTT. This translates into CASSPQGSGYSNQPQHF.

The chain carries TRBV4-1 and TRBJ1-1; tentatively, D is TRBD1 (5 bases). The V gene lost 2 bases and the J gene lost 4 bases, with 14 bases spanning the gap. Germline-derived CDR1 and CDR2 are MGHRA and YSYEKL. This CDR3 has 15 residues. The CDR3: CASSQRVQGTTEAFF. As DNA, the CDR3 is TGCGCCAGCAGCCAACGGGTTCAGGGCACCACTGAAGCTTTCTTT.

The gene calls are TRBV19 and TRBJ1-6; 9 bases line up with TRBD1. The junction had 8 bases not matched to a gene; V was cut back by 5 bases and J by 9 bases. CDR1 is LNHDA and CDR2 is SQIVND in the germline V gene (reference sequence). The CDR3 contains 15 residues. This CDR3 is CASSPKQGASSPLHF. The CDR3 DNA is TGTGCCAGTAGTCCCAAACAGGGGGCGTCTTCACCCCTCCACTTT.

V is TRBV16 and J is TRBJ2-7; no clear D. Germline CDR1 KGHSY, CDR2 FQNENV. V lost 1 base, J lost 5 bases, and 15 bases lay in between. The CDR3 is 15 residues long. Here the CDR3 reads CASSQLVGPRDEQYF. Here the CDR3 DNA reads TGTGCCAGCAGCCAATTGGTCGGCCCTCGGGACGAGCAGTACTTC.

V gene TRBV29-1 combines with J gene TRBJ1-4; D not resolved. CDR3 length: 13 amino acids. V lost 6 bases and J 3 bases, leaving 11 bases between the germline ends. CDR1 is SQVTM and CDR2 is ANQGSEA in the germline V gene. CDR3 loop: CSVLEAANEKLFF. DNA for the CDR3: TGCAGCGTGTTAGAGGCGGCTAATGAAAAACTGTTTTTT.

The rearrangement joins TRBV5-1 to TRBJ1-1; possible D gene TRBD1, 5 bases. Germline lookup yields CDR1 SGHRS and CDR2 YFSETQ. Deletions cut 4 bases from V and 1 base from J, with 17 bases between. The CDR3 is 16 residues long. The CDR3 loop reads CASSLEPQGRNTEAFF. CDR3 coding DNA: TGCGCCAGCAGCCTAGAACCCCAGGGCAGGAACACTGAAGCTTTCTTT.

The rearrangement links TRBV5-1 to TRBJ1-1; D is unresolved. This CDR3 has 15 residues. Looked up from germline, CDR1 is SGHRS and CDR2 is YFSETQ. V lost 4 bases, J lost 0 bases, and 13 bases lay in between. CDR3 coding DNA: TGCGCCAGCAGCGCCCAGGCGCTCATGAACACTGAAGCTTTCTTT. Its translation is CASSAQALMNTEAFF.

J is TRBJ1-6 and V is TRBV15; TRBD1 might be the D (6 bases). The CDR3 contains 16 residues. Germline V gene data show CDR1 as LNHNV and CDR2 as YYDKDF (reference sequence). With 2 bases removed from V and 7 bases from J, the gap between germline ends came to 15 bases. CDR3 region: CATSRSTTGRNSPLHF. CDR3 in DNA: TGTGCCACCAGCAGATCGACCACAGGGCGGAATTCACCCCTCCACTTT. The full variable domain, with the rest looked up from reference TRBV15 and TRBJ1-6, is DAMVIQNPRYQVTQFGKPVTLSCSQTLNHNVMYWYQQKSSQAPKLLFHYYDKDFNNEADTPDNFQSRRPNTSFCFLDIRSPGLGDTAMYLCATSRSTTGRNSPLHFGNGTRLTVT.

The V gene is TRBV6-5, the J gene TRBJ2-2, with 7 bases matching TRBD2. CDR3 length equals 16 residues. With V trimmed by 4 bases and J by 4 bases, 9 bases remained unmatched. Germline values: CDR1 MNHEY, CDR2 SVGAGI. CDR3 amino acids: CASSLEGGSVTGELFF. The CDR3 DNA reads TGTGCCAGCAGTTTGGAGGGCGGGAGTGTCACCGGGGAGCTGTTTTTT.

V and J are TRBV28 and TRBJ1-2, with a possible D match to TRBD1 (5 bases). Germline CDR1 is MDHEN and CDR2 is SYDVKM. CDR3 size: 13 residues. Trimming took 4 bases from V and 4 from J, leaving 10 bases between them. CDR3 region: CASSYGGGYGYTF. CDR3 DNA: TGTGCCAGCAGTTATGGGGGGGGCTATGGCTACACCTTC.

CDR3 nucleotide sequence: TGTGCCACATTACAGGGGGCCTATAATTCACCCCTCCACTTT. This sequence encodes CATLQGAYNSPLHF. The chain uses TRBV28 and TRBJ1-6; TRBD1 aligns across 8 bases. V gave up 10 bases and J gave up 2 bases; unmatched junction bases: 4. The CDR3 runs to 14 residues. Germline values: CDR1 MDHEN, CDR2 SYDVKM.

The chain uses TRBV28 and TRBJ1-3; 8 positions agree with TRBD1. This CDR3 is built from 16 residues. V shed 4 bases and J 0 bases; nucleotides not matched to a gene: 5. CDR1 is MDHEN, CDR2 SYDVKM, per germline. CDR3 DNA: TGTGCCAGCAGTTCCGGACAGGGAACCTCTGGAAACACCATATATTTT. Translating gives CASSSGQGTSGNTIYF.

This clone was detected only once. This rearrangement joins TRBV28 to TRBJ1-6; no clear D. Germline V gene data show CDR1 as MDHEN and CDR2 as SYDVKM. The CDR3 length is 12 residues. The V end lost 5 bases, the J end lost 12 bases, and 11 bases lay between the germline ends. The CDR3 nucleotides read TGTGCCAGCAGTGATGTCGGAGGACCCCTCCACTTT. It is translated as CASSDVGGPLHF.

The chain recombines TRBV5-4 with TRBJ2-2, with D perhaps TRBD2 (6 bases). The CDR3 is made up of 16 amino acids. Deletions cut 4 bases from V and 0 bases from J, with 13 bases between. The V gene's germline CDR1 is SGHNT and CDR2 YYREEE (reference sequence). This CDR3 reads CASSGLRGANTGELFF. The CDR3 DNA reads TGTGCCAGCAGCGGCCTTCGCGGGGCGAACACCGGGGAGCTGTTTTTT.

This clone came up a few times. CDR3 loop: CASSAGNTEAFF. In nucleotides, the CDR3 is TGTGCCAGTAGTGCAGGGAACACTGAAGCTTTCTTT. The V gene is TRBV19, the J gene TRBJ1-1, with no clear D. This CDR3 has 12 amino acids. Trimming removed 5 bases at V and 1 base at J, with 5 bases between. Germline loops: CDR1 LNHDA, CDR2 SQIVND (reference sequence).

V and J are TRBV5-4 and TRBJ2-1; D unclear. There are 14 residues in the CDR3. V was shortened by 0 bases and J by 6 bases, with 10 bases between the two germline ends. Germline lookup yields CDR1 SGHNT and CDR2 YYREEE (reference sequence). The CDR3 DNA follows: TGTGCCAGCAGCTTGGGGGCCCAGGTCAATGAGCAGTTCTTC. Protein: CASSLGAQVNEQFF.